This is a list of T cell receptor beta chains from one sample in a study of PD-L1 blockade in urothelial cancer. Libraries were prepared by immunoSEQ multiplex PCR; TCRdb keeps only in-frame clonotypes and omits some of them. The repertoire holds more than 60,000 clones, with about nine tenths as singletons. Sample: PBMCs, taken around atezolizumab (anti-PD-L1) treatment. The receptors here all came from a man in his fifties or sixties with urothelial cancer. Each CDR3 is given with its conserved first and last residue. The order of the fields is V gene, clone size, D gene, J gene, CDR3 DNA, CDR3 protein. The D gene is left open where the match is weak. Clone size is given for some rows only: seen once, a few or many times, or a class if the clone is expanded.

v_gene: TRBV11-2
abundance: .
d_gene: TRBD2
j_gene: TRBJ2-1
CDR3nt: TGTGCCAGCAGCTTCTCTAGCGGGAGTGGTGAGCAGTTCTTC
CDR3aa: CASSFSSGSGEQFF

v_gene: TRBV11-3
abundance: .
d_gene: .
j_gene: TRBJ1-1
CDR3nt: TGTGCCAGCAGCTTAGGGAGGGGAAACACTGAAGCTTTCTTT
CDR3aa: CASSLGRGNTEAFF

v_gene: TRBV7-6
abundance: .
d_gene: .
j_gene: TRBJ2-7
CDR3nt: TGTGCCAGCAGCTCCGAGCGAGTCGAGCAGTACTTC
CDR3aa: CASSSERVEQYF

v_gene: TRBV15
abundance: once
d_gene: .
j_gene: TRBJ1-5
CDR3nt: TGTGCCACCAGCAGAGATCCAGAGGATGGGCAGCCCCAGCATTTT
CDR3aa: CATSRDPEDGQPQHF

v_gene: TRBV28
abundance: .
d_gene: .
j_gene: TRBJ2-5
CDR3nt: TGTGCCAGCCTTGGCCGGAGTCCGGTGACCCAGTACTTC
CDR3aa: CASLGRSPVTQYF

v_gene: TRBV7-2
abundance: .
d_gene: TRBD2
j_gene: TRBJ2-7
CDR3nt: TGTGCCAGCAGCTGGTTAGCGGGAAACTACGAGCAGTACTTC
CDR3aa: CASSWLAGNYEQYF

v_gene: TRBV7-3
abundance: .
d_gene: TRBD2
j_gene: TRBJ2-7
CDR3nt: TGTGCCAGCAGCCCGGGGACTAGCGGGAGAAAGGGCGAGCAGTACTTC
CDR3aa: CASSPGTSGRKGEQYF

v_gene: TRBV2
abundance: .
d_gene: .
j_gene: TRBJ2-5
CDR3nt: TGTGCCAGCTCGTCCCGTGGAGGGTCAGGAGAGACCCAGTACTTC
CDR3aa: CASSSRGGSGETQYF

v_gene: TRBV6-6
abundance: .
d_gene: .
j_gene: TRBJ2-7
CDR3nt: TGTGCCAGCAGTTACTCCACGGGGGTATCCTACGAGCAGTACTTC
CDR3aa: CASSYSTGVSYEQYF

v_gene: TRBV7-9
abundance: .
d_gene: .
j_gene: TRBJ2-1
CDR3nt: TGTGCCAGCAGCTTAGGTTTCGGGGTAGAGAAAGAGCACGAGCAGTTCTTC
CDR3aa: CASSLGFGVEKEHEQFF

v_gene: TRBV5-1
abundance: .
d_gene: .
j_gene: TRBJ2-1
CDR3nt: TGCGCCAGCAGCTTGGCCGGCGGAAACAATGAGCAGTTCTTC
CDR3aa: CASSLAGGNNEQFF

v_gene: TRBV19
abundance: .
d_gene: .
j_gene: TRBJ1-2
CDR3nt: TGTGCCAGTAAAGCCAGGGGAGATGGCTACACCTTC
CDR3aa: CASKARGDGYTF

v_gene: TRBV20-1
abundance: few
d_gene: .
j_gene: TRBJ2-5
CDR3nt: TGCAGTGCTAGTGTCAGGGAGACCCAGTACTTC
CDR3aa: CSASVRETQYF

v_gene: TRBV28
abundance: .
d_gene: TRBD2
j_gene: TRBJ2-1
CDR3nt: TGTGCCAGCAGTTTATTGGTGGGAGGGTCTGTTAATGAGCAGTTCTTC
CDR3aa: CASSLLVGGSVNEQFF

v_gene: TRBV28
abundance: .
d_gene: .
j_gene: TRBJ1-5
CDR3nt: TGTGCCAGCAGTTTAACCGGGAATAGCAATCAGCCCCAGCATTTT
CDR3aa: CASSLTGNSNQPQHF

v_gene: TRBV7-3
abundance: .
d_gene: TRBD1
j_gene: TRBJ2-2
CDR3nt: TGTGCCAGCAGCTTAATAGGGGGCGACACCGGGGAGCTGTTTTTT
CDR3aa: CASSLIGGDTGELFF

v_gene: TRBV30
abundance: .
d_gene: .
j_gene: TRBJ1-1
CDR3nt: TGTGCCTGGAGTGTCCAAGTCGGCACTGAAGCTTTCTTT
CDR3aa: CAWSVQVGTEAFF

v_gene: TRBV7-6
abundance: .
d_gene: .
j_gene: TRBJ1-1
CDR3nt: TGTGCCAGCAGCTTAATCGGCACTGAAGCTTTCTTT
CDR3aa: CASSLIGTEAFF

v_gene: TRBV2
abundance: .
d_gene: .
j_gene: TRBJ1-2
CDR3nt: TGTGCCAGCAGGGGCGGGGGACGCGGCTACACCTTC
CDR3aa: CASRGGGRGYTF

v_gene: TRBV25-1
abundance: .
d_gene: .
j_gene: TRBJ1-1
CDR3nt: TGTGCCAGCAGCGAAGGACATTCCATGAACACTGAAGCTTTCTTT
CDR3aa: CASSEGHSMNTEAFF

v_gene: TRBV4-2
abundance: .
d_gene: TRBD1
j_gene: TRBJ1-2
CDR3nt: TGTGCCAGCAGCCAAGAGCGGGACAGACTTTATGGCTACACCTTC
CDR3aa: CASSQERDRLYGYTF

v_gene: TRBV11-2
abundance: once
d_gene: .
j_gene: TRBJ2-1
CDR3nt: TGTGCCAGCAGCTTAGGAGTTCCCTTTTTATACAATGAGCAGTTCTTC
CDR3aa: CASSLGVPFLYNEQFF

v_gene: TRBV10-3
abundance: .
d_gene: .
j_gene: TRBJ2-3
CDR3nt: TGTGCCATCAGTGAGAATGGGGAGGTAGATACGCAGTATTTT
CDR3aa: CAISENGEVDTQYF

v_gene: TRBV7-2
abundance: .
d_gene: .
j_gene: TRBJ2-5
CDR3nt: TGTGCCAGCAGCCCTTACGGGACTCCGGCCGGGGAGACCCAGTACTTC
CDR3aa: CASSPYGTPAGETQYF

v_gene: TRBV27
abundance: .
d_gene: TRBD2
j_gene: TRBJ2-7
CDR3nt: TGTGCCACCGGACTAGCGGGTTCCTACGAGCAGTACTTC
CDR3aa: CATGLAGSYEQYF

v_gene: TRBV9
abundance: .
d_gene: TRBD2
j_gene: TRBJ2-7
CDR3nt: TGTGCCAGCAGCCTCCAACCGGGACTAGCGGGGGGGCCCTACGAGCAGTACTTC
CDR3aa: CASSLQPGLAGGPYEQYF

v_gene: TRBV6-1
abundance: .
d_gene: .
j_gene: TRBJ2-4
CDR3nt: TGTGCCAGCAGTGAAACCCTGGTCCTCGGCGGGAACATTCAGTACTTC
CDR3aa: CASSETLVLGGNIQYF

v_gene: TRBV9
abundance: .
d_gene: .
j_gene: TRBJ2-5
CDR3nt: TGTGCCAGCAGCGCCCCACTAGACGATAGTCAAGAGACCCAGTACTTC
CDR3aa: CASSAPLDDSQETQYF

v_gene: TRBV9
abundance: .
d_gene: TRBD1
j_gene: TRBJ2-1
CDR3nt: TGTGCCAGCAGCGTAGACAGGGGGCCAGAATCAACGGTCAATGAGCAGTTCTTC
CDR3aa: CASSVDRGPESTVNEQFF

v_gene: TRBV29-1
abundance: .
d_gene: .
j_gene: TRBJ1-2
CDR3nt: TGCAGCGTTGTGGGGATCAGGGTGCTCGGAGATGGCTACACCTTC
CDR3aa: CSVVGIRVLGDGYTF

v_gene: TRBV28
abundance: .
d_gene: TRBD1
j_gene: TRBJ1-2
CDR3nt: TGTGCCAGCAGTCTCATGACAGGGGGGAGGGGCTATGGCTACACCTTC
CDR3aa: CASSLMTGGRGYGYTF

v_gene: TRBV29-1
abundance: .
d_gene: .
j_gene: TRBJ1-1
CDR3nt: TGCAGCGTGGGGGCCGCAACTGAAGCTTTCTTT
CDR3aa: CSVGAATEAFF

v_gene: TRBV5-4
abundance: .
d_gene: TRBD2
j_gene: TRBJ2-7
CDR3nt: TGTGCCAGCAGCTTGGAGACTAGCGTTAAAAGGCAGTACTTC
CDR3aa: CASSLETSVKRQYF

v_gene: TRBV5-1
abundance: .
d_gene: .
j_gene: TRBJ1-4
CDR3nt: TGCGCCAGCAGCGGCTCGTCGAACAGTAATGAAAAACTGTTTTTT
CDR3aa: CASSGSSNSNEKLFF

v_gene: TRBV18
abundance: .
d_gene: .
j_gene: TRBJ2-3
CDR3nt: TGTGCCAGCTCGTCCGCGGACAGCTGGTTTGCAGATACGCAGTATTTT
CDR3aa: CASSSADSWFADTQYF

v_gene: TRBV30
abundance: once
d_gene: .
j_gene: TRBJ2-2
CDR3nt: TGTGCCGGGCTACAGACAGGGAACACCGGGGAGCTGTTTTTT
CDR3aa: CAGLQTGNTGELFF

v_gene: TRBV5-4
abundance: .
d_gene: TRBD1
j_gene: TRBJ2-4
CDR3nt: TGTGCCAGCAGCTCCTCAGGGGGCTTCTCCCATGTAGCCAAAAACATTCAGTACTTC
CDR3aa: CASSSSGGFSHVAKNIQYF

v_gene: TRBV29-1
abundance: .
d_gene: .
j_gene: TRBJ1-1
CDR3nt: TGCAGCGCGGCGACAGCTCCGAACACTGAAGCTTTCTTT
CDR3aa: CSAATAPNTEAFF

v_gene: TRBV12-5
abundance: .
d_gene: .
j_gene: TRBJ2-2
CDR3nt: TGTGCTAGTGCCAAGACAAAGAACACCGGGGAGCTGTTTTTT
CDR3aa: CASAKTKNTGELFF

v_gene: TRBV25-1
abundance: .
d_gene: TRBD2
j_gene: TRBJ2-3
CDR3nt: TGTGCCAGCAGTGAATCCCTAGCGGGGGACCAAGGAGATACGCAGTATTTT
CDR3aa: CASSESLAGDQGDTQYF

v_gene: TRBV5-4
abundance: .
d_gene: .
j_gene: TRBJ1-1
CDR3nt: TGTGCCAGCAGCTCGGAAAGGGGTCGGATCACTGAAGCTTTCTTT
CDR3aa: CASSSERGRITEAFF